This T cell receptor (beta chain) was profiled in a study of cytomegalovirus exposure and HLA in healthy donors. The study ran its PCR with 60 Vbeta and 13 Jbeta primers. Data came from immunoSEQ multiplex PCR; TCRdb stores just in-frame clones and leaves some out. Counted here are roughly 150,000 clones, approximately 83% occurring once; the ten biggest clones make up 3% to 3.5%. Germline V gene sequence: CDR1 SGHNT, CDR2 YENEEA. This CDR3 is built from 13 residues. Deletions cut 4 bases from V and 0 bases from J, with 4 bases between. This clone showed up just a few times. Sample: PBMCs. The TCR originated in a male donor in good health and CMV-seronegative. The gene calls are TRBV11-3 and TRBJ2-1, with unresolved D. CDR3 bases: TGTGCCAGCAGCTCCAGCTCCTACAATGAGCAGTTCTTC. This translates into CASSSSSYNEQFF.